This T cell receptor beta chain appears in the sequencing data of a study of blood T cell repertoires in COVID-19. The CDR3 runs 16 residues. J was trimmed by 0 bases and V by 3 bases; bases with no gene match: 7. Germline lookup yields CDR1 KGHSH and CDR2 LQKENI. As handled by the study authors: The authors estimated nucleated cell counts from reference gene primer amplification. Repertoires were generated with immunoSEQ multiplex PCR, while TCRdb's copy carries only in-frame clones and drops some. V and J calls and clone size come straight from that table; D and trimming were deduced from the DNA. The sample yields under 80,000 clones, approximately 87% seen once.

The sequenced material came from peripheral blood. The receptor was derived from a man of 80 years or more in a cohort sampled during active COVID-19. This chain uses TRBV18 with TRBJ1-1; TRBD1 aligns across 7 bases. The DNA of the CDR3 is TGTGCCAGCTCACCCTCCGGGACAGTGTTGAACACTGAAGCTTTCTTT. It yields the protein CASSPSGTVLNTEAFF.